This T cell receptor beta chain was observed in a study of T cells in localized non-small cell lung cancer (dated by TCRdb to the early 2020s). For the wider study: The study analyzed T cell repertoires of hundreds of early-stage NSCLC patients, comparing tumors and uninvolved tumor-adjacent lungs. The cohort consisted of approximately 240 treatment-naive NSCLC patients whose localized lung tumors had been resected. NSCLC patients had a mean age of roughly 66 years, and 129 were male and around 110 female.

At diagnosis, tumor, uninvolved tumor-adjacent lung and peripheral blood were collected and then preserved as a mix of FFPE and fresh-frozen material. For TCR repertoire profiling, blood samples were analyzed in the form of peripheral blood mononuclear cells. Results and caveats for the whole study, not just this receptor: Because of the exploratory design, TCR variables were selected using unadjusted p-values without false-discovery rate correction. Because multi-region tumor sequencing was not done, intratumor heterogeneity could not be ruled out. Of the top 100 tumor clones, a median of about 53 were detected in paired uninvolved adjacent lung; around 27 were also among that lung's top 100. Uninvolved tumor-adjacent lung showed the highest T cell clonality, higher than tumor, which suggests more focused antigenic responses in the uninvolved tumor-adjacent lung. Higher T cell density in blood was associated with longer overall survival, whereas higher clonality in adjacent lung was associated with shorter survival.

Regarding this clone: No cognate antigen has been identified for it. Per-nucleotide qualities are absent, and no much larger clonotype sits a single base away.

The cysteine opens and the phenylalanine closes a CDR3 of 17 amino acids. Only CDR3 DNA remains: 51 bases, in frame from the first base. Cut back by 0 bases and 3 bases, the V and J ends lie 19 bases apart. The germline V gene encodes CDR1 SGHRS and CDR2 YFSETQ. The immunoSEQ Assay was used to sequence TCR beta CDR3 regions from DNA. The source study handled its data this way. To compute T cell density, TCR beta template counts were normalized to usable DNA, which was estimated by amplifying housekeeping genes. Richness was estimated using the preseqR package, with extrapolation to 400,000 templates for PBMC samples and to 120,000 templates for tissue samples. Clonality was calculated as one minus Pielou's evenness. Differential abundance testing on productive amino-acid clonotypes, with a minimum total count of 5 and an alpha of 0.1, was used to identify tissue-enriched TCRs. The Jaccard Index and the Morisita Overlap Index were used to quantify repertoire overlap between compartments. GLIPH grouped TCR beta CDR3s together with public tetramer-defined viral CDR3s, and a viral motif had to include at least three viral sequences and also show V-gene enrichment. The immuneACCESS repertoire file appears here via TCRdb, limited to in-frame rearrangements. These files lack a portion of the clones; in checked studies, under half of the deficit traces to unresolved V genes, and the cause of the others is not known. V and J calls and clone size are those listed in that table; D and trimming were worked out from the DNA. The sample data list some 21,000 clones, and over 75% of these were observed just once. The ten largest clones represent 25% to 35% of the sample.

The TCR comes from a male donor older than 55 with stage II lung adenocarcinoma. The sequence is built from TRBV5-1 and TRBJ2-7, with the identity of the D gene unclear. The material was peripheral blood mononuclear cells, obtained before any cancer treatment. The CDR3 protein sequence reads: CASSLGSMAWSLYEQYF. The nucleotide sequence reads TGCGCCAGCAGCTTGGGTTCTATGGCTTGGTCCCTCTACGAGCAGTACTTC.